The T cell receptor beta chain under discussion was sequenced for a study of spatial heterogeneity in lung cancer. Study-wide background: Sequencing of follow-up PBMC samples took place when they were available, at a median of roughly 25 months after resection.

The sample's time point: blood at routine non-recurrence follow-up after resection. Unsorted whole RNA from tumor, nontumor lung or frozen PBMC underwent sequencing. On each TCR cDNA molecule, a unique molecular identifier was present. TCRdb ran MiXCR on the 5' RACE reads and lists one entry per CDR3 protein. The sample lists about 120,000 distinct CDR3 sequences, 11% occurring once. The sample in question was PBMCs, obtained at follow-up. The receptor was isolated from a female donor with early-stage non-small cell lung cancer.

The chain's CDR3 is CASSWASEKLFF. The DNA of the CDR3 is TGTGCCAGCAGTTGGGCCTCCGAAAAACTGTTTTTT. The chain joins TRBV12-3 or TRBV12-4 to TRBJ1-4, with D unclear. The CDR3 is 12 amino acids. The V end lost 4 bases, the J end lost 8 bases, and 8 bases lay between the germline ends.